One sample yielded the 27 T cell receptor beta chains listed below, sequenced in a study of blood T cells in healthy people across ages (dated by TCRdb to 2015 to 2017). Receptors were amplified or captured by 5' RACE. Sequencing instrument: Illumina HiSeq 2500. A second roughly 6 to 11 cycle PCR used a sample-barcoded 5' primer and a J-beta primer mix. TCRdb's own reprocessing of the public reads used fastp at Q25 and MiXCR and kept productive beta chains. All rows with the same CDR3 protein become a single entry with the most common DNA and genes. The sample has hundreds of thousands of distinct CDR3 sequences on record, 32% of them singletons. The leading ten clones occupy 15% of the sample. The specimen sequenced was blood. Source of these receptors: a woman over 75 in good health. Donor details come from another sample of the same person, matched by shared clones.

Of note for this clonotype: With a much larger clone just one base away, this may be a read error. This chain connects TRBV30 to TRBJ2-7; no clear D gene. Germline CDR1 is GTSNPN and CDR2 is SVGIG (reference sequence). V shed 5 bases and J shed 3 bases, with 14 bases lying between them. The CDR3 contains 13 residues. The CDR3: CAWAPPASYEQYF. In nucleotides, the CDR3 is TGTGCCTGGGCACCGCCAGCCAGCTACGAGCAGTACTTC.

This chain uses TRBV29-1 with TRBJ2-7; D remains unclear. V lost 2 bases and J 0 bases, leaving 11 bases between the germline ends. The CDR3 consists of 14 residues. Looked up from germline, CDR1 is SQVTM and CDR2 is ANQGSEA. The CDR3 bases are TGCAGCGTTGAATTGGGAAGGAACTCCTACGAGCAGTACTTC. Protein product: CSVELGRNSYEQYF.

In its sample, this clonotype was seen many times. The J gene is TRBJ2-3, the V gene TRBV20-1, with D possibly TRBD2 on 5 matching bases. The CDR3 contains 18 residues. Per the germline V gene, CDR1 is DFQATT and CDR2 is SNEGSKA (reference sequence). V gave up 0 bases and J gave up 4 bases, with 23 bases separating them. The CDR3 DNA sequence: TGCAGTGCTAGAGATCATGGTAGGCGGTCGGGTAGCGCAGATACGCAGTATTTT. This gives the protein CSARDHGRRSGSADTQYF.

This clonotype was recorded many times. CDR3 loop: CASRRDRGQRGYTF. Here the CDR3 DNA reads TGTGCCAGCAGGCGTGACAGGGGGCAGCGTGGCTACACCTTC. The gene calls are TRBV12-3 or TRBV12-4 and TRBJ1-2; TRBD1 matches at 10 bases. Trimming removed 6 bases from V and 7 bases from J; junction bases left unmatched: 8. The CDR3 is made up of 14 amino acids.

J is TRBJ1-1 and V is TRBV29-1; no definite D call. The CDR3 has 14 residues. The ends were cut back, 4 bases at V and 1 base at J, with 13 bases in the middle. Germline CDR1 SQVTM, CDR2 ANQGSEA. The CDR3 is CSVAHPGSNTEAFF. The CDR3 DNA reads as TGCAGCGTTGCGCACCCAGGCTCGAACACTGAAGCTTTCTTT. Combining the CDR3 with reference TRBV29-1 and TRBJ1-1 gives the whole variable domain SAVISQKPSRDICQRGTSLTIQCQVDSQVTMMFWYRQQPGQSLTLIATANQGSEATYESGFVIDKFPISRPNLTFSTLTVSNMSPEDSSIYLCSVAHPGSNTEAFFGQGTRLTVV.

This clonotype was picked up many times. The rearrangement links TRBV3-1 to TRBJ2-7; 9 nucleotides agree with TRBD2. The CDR3 loop spans 15 amino acids. CDR1 and CDR2 (germline): LGHDT, YNNKEL (reference sequence). V lost 2 bases, J lost 5 bases, and 7 bases stayed unmatched. In DNA form, the CDR3 reads TGTGCCAGCAGCCAAATGAGCGGGGGGCAGAACGAGCAGTACTTC. Amino acids: CASSQMSGGQNEQYF.

The chain joins TRBV7-9 to TRBJ1-1; D not resolved. There are 14 residues in the CDR3. Per the germline V gene, CDR1 is SEHNR and CDR2 is FQNEAQ (reference sequence). V lost 4 bases and J lost 1, with 10 bases in between. The CDR3 nucleotides are TGTGCCAGCAGCTCCGAGTGGGGGAACACTGAAGCTTTCTTT. Protein: CASSSEWGNTEAFF.

This clonotype came up many times. V usage is TRBV20-1 and J usage is TRBJ2-1; 8 nucleotides line up with TRBD2. Germline CDR1 and CDR2: DFQATT and SNEGSKA (reference sequence). The CDR3 runs to 14 residues. Losses at the gene ends were 3 bases for V and 7 bases for J; bases not matched to a gene: 8. CDR3 protein: CSARSAGGRNEQFF. The CDR3 DNA follows: TGCAGTGCTAGGTCCGCGGGGGGCCGAAATGAGCAGTTCTTC.

This clonotype was observed a handful of times. The chain joins TRBV29-1 to TRBJ1-3, with 7 bases identical to TRBD1. The junction had 4 bases not matched to a gene; V was cut back by 3 bases and J by 2 bases. Germline V lookup: CDR1 SQVTM, CDR2 ANQGSEA. The CDR3 is 14 amino acids. The CDR3 bases are TGCAGCGTTGACGAGACAGGGACTGGAAACACCATATATTTT. Protein sequence: CSVDETGTGNTIYF.

This clonotype was seen ten or more times. V and J are TRBV7-9 and TRBJ2-7; D ambiguous. CDR3 length: 12 residues. V was clipped by 4 bases and J by 5 bases, with 9 bases between them. Looked up from germline, CDR1 is SEHNR and CDR2 is FQNEAQ (reference sequence). CDR3 nucleotides: TGTGCCAGCAGCTCCCTGCCAGACGAGCAGTACTTC. Translated: CASSSLPDEQYF.

CDR3 sequence reads: CASSQDAGSSYNEQFF. The CDR3, as DNA: TGCGCCAGCAGCCAAGACGCGGGGAGCTCCTACAATGAGCAGTTCTTC. The chain combines TRBV4-1 with TRBJ2-1, with D perhaps matching TRBD2 (6 bases). This CDR3 has 16 residues. CDR1 is MGHRA and CDR2 is YSYEKL in the germline V gene. Trimming removed 0 bases at V and 0 bases at J, with 9 bases between.

The rearrangement joins TRBV6-5 to TRBJ2-5; a weak D match, TRBD2 (6 bases). Per the germline V gene, CDR1 is MNHEY and CDR2 is SVGAGI. V was trimmed by 6 bases and J by 0 bases, leaving 11 bases between them. The CDR3 is made up of 14 amino acids. CDR3 coding DNA: TGTGCCAGCAGGTACGGAGGGTACCAAGAGACCCAGTACTTC. Translated, it gives CASRYGGYQETQYF.

This clonotype has a handful of counts. V and J are TRBV5-1 and TRBJ1-5; the match to TRBD1 covers 7 bases. The V and J ends lost 2 bases and 6 bases, in that order; junction bases with no gene match: 5. The CDR3 covers 14 residues. The germline V gene has CDR1 SGHRS and CDR2 YFSETQ. This chain's CDR3 is CASSLTGEGQPQHF. CDR3 bases: TGCGCCAGCAGCTTAACAGGGGAAGGTCAGCCCCAGCATTTT.

This clonotype occurred many times. For the CDR3, the DNA is TGCAGTGCTAGTGGCCAAGACTCCTACAATGAGCAGTTCTTC. Its translation is CSASGQDSYNEQFF. The V and J genes are TRBV20-1 and TRBJ2-1; unclear D gene. The V and J ends lost 3 bases and 0 bases respectively, with 9 bases between them. In germline, CDR1 is DFQATT, CDR2 SNEGSKA (reference sequence). This CDR3 region has 14 residues.

This clonotype appeared many times. The chain employs TRBV10-3 and TRBJ1-6; D is uncertain. Deletions cut 3 bases from V and 7 bases from J, with 10 bases between. The CDR3 spans 14 residues. CDR1 and CDR2 (germline): ENHRY, SYGVKD. Written as DNA, the CDR3 is TGTGCCATCAGTGAAGGGAGTTTGAATTCACCCCTCCACTTT. Amino acids: CAISEGSLNSPLHF.

This clonotype was counted many times. The J gene is TRBJ2-5, the V gene TRBV20-1; tentative D call: TRBD2 (7 bases). The CDR3 runs 15 residues. V lost 8 bases, J lost 5 bases, and 24 bases lay in between. Germline assignment: CDR1 DFQATT and CDR2 SNEGSKA (reference sequence). The CDR3 DNA is TGCAGTCGACCCGTTGGGGGGGGCCGAAGGGAGACCCAGTACTTC. Its protein is CSRPVGGGRRETQYF.

Points on this clonotype: Possible read error: a much larger clone is one base away. V is TRBV29-1 and J is TRBJ1-4, with 8 bases aligning to TRBD1. The length of the CDR3 is 14 residues. CDR1 and CDR2 (germline): SQVTM, ANQGSEA. The CDR3 DNA reads as TGCGGCGTTGGGGCGCAGGGGGCCTGGGAAAAACTGTTTTTT. Encoded protein: CGVGAQGAWEKLFF.

The CDR3 DNA sequence: TGCAGTGCTAGAGGTGCAAGACGCGTAGGTAATCAGCCCCAGCATTTT. It encodes CSARGARRVGNQPQHF. The chain combines TRBV20-1 with TRBJ1-5; D is unresolved. CDR3 length: 16 amino acids. CDR1 DFQATT and CDR2 SNEGSKA come from the germline V gene (reference sequence). V lost 1 base to trimming and J lost 4 bases, with 17 bases between them.

This clonotype was found a few times. The chain has TRBV29-1 and TRBJ2-3; D remains unclear. Germline CDR1 and CDR2: SQVTM and ANQGSEA. Trimming cost V 0 bases and J 0 bases, with 1 base left between them. The CDR3 spans 12 residues. DNA of the CDR3: TGCAGCGTTGAAGACAGCACAGATACGCAGTATTTT. As protein: CSVEDSTDTQYF.

This clonotype was observed a few times. The chain has TRBV5-1 and TRBJ1-2, with 10 bases identical to TRBD1. After removal of 2 bases from V and 8 bases from J, the junction contained 3 bases not matched to a gene. CDR3 size: 13 residues. The germline V gene has CDR1 SGHRS and CDR2 YFSETQ. The CDR3: CASSFDRGRGYTF. DNA of the CDR3: TGCGCCAGCAGCTTCGACAGGGGGCGAGGCTACACCTTC.

This clonotype was seen ten or more times. This chain links TRBV12-3 or TRBV12-4 with TRBJ1-6, with 9 positions matching TRBD1. The CDR3 contains 15 residues. The J segment lost 10 bases and the V segment lost 3 bases, leaving 7 bases of the junction unmatched. CDR3 DNA sequence: TGTGCCAGCAGTTTCTGGGACAGGGTAGGGTCACCCCTCCACTTT. This gives the protein CASSFWDRVGSPLHF.

This clonotype occurred a few times. The rearrangement uses TRBV20-1 and TRBJ2-1; 10 nucleotides line up with TRBD1. J lost 10 bases, V lost 2 bases, and 11 bases had no gene match. The CDR3 loop spans 15 amino acids. Germline CDR1 DFQATT, CDR2 SNEGSKA (reference sequence). CDR3 DNA: TGCAGTGCTAGAAAATGGGGACAGGGGAAGCCCGAGCAGTTCTTC. It translates to CSARKWGQGKPEQFF.

This clonotype was observed a handful of times. V usage is TRBV4-2 and J usage is TRBJ2-3; D is perhaps TRBD1 or TRBD2 (5 bases each). The CDR3 runs to 15 residues. Germline V gene lookup returns CDR1 LGHNA and CDR2 YNFKEQ. V was clipped by 1 base and J by 4 bases, with 12 bases between them. The CDR3 protein is CASSQGTGGSDTQYF. The DNA of the CDR3 is TGTGCCAGCAGCCAAGGGACTGGGGGTTCAGATACGCAGTATTTT.

This clonotype was recorded a few times. This may stem from a read error, because a much larger clone lies one nucleotide away. J is TRBJ2-3 and V is TRBV7-3; TRBD1 is a possible D gene (5 bases). The germline CDR1 and CDR2 sequences are SGHTA and FQGTGA. The CDR3 runs 16 residues. V dropped 4 bases and J dropped 0 bases, with 14 bases sitting between them. The CDR3 region has the DNA TGTGCCAGCAGCTCCCAGGGTGCTGGAAGCACAGATACGCAGTATTTT. Its translation is CASSSQGAGSTDTQYF. Together with reference TRBV7-3 and TRBJ2-3, the CDR3 gives the full variable domain: GAGVSQTPSNKVTEKGKYVELRCDPISGHTALYWYRQSLGQGPEFLIYFQGTGAADDSGLPNDRFFAVRPEGSVSTLKIQRTERGDSAVYLCASSSQGAGSTDTQYFGPGTRLTVL.

This clonotype has only a few counts. Possible read error: a much larger clone is one base away. The J gene is TRBJ2-7, the V gene TRBV20-1; tentatively, D is TRBD1 or TRBD2 (5 bases each). This CDR3 contains 13 residues. Between the trimmed V and J ends, which lost 3 bases and 4 bases, there was a span of 13 bases. From germline, CDR1 is DFQATT and CDR2 SNEGSKA (reference sequence). The DNA for the CDR3 is TGCAGTGCTAGTCCGGGACGGAAATACGAGCAGTACTTC. This gives the protein CSASPGRKYEQYF.

This sequence joins TRBV6-5 and TRBJ1-2, with TRBD1 as a possible D gene (5 bases). The CDR3 is 14 amino acids. CDR1 is MNHEY, CDR2 SVGAGI, per germline. Trimming took off 0 bases at V and 7 bases at J, with 12 bases between the two ends. In DNA, the CDR3 is TGTGCCAGCAGTTACTCGGGGACGCGTCGTGGCTACACCTTC. Its protein is CASSYSGTRRGYTF.

This clonotype was observed at least ten times. The V and J genes are TRBV6-5 and TRBJ2-1, with D maybe TRBD1 (6 bases). This CDR3 contains 15 residues. V was trimmed by 6 bases and J by 0 bases, leaving 12 bases between them. Germline CDR1 reads MNHEY; CDR2 reads SVGAGI. CDR3 bases: TGTGCCAGCAGCCACAGGGCCCTCTCCTACAATGAGCAGTTCTTC. Its protein is CASSHRALSYNEQFF.